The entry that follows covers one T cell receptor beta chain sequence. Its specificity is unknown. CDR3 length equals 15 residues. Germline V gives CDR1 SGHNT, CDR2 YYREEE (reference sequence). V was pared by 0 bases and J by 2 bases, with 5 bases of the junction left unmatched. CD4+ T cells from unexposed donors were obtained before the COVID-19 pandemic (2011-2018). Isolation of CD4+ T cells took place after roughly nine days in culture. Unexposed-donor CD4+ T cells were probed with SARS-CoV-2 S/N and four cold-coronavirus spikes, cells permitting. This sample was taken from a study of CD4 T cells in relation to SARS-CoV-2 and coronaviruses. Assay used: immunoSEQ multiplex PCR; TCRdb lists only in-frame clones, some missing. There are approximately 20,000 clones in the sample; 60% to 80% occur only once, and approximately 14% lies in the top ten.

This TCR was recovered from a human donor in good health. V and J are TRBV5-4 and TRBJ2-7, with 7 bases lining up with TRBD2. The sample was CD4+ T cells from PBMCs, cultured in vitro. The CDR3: CASSLGGGPAYEQYF. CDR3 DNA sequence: TGTGCCAGCAGCTTGGGGGGGGGACCCGCCTACGAGCAGTACTTC.